These 26 T cell receptor beta chains share one sample of origin, sequenced in a study of blood T cell repertoires in COVID-19. Method: immunoSEQ multiplex PCR; TCRdb's copy keeps in-frame clones and lacks some. This table holds 400,000 or so clones, roughly 87% found once. Sequenced material: PBMCs or T cells enriched from blood (not recorded which). The source of these receptors is a woman aged 40 to 50 with acute COVID-19.

This clone was counted a few times. Germline and junction disagree at one end, which may indicate a read error. V and J are TRBV14 and TRBJ1-1; 7 bases agree with TRBD1. Germline loops: CDR1 SGHDN, CDR2 FVKESK. The CDR3 loop spans 15 amino acids. CDR3 loop: CASSQDHVRGWGVIF. The CDR3 nucleotides read TGTGCCAGCAGCCAAGATCATGTCAGGGGGTGGGGTGTAATCTTT.

This clone was detected ten times or more. This CDR3 is CASSRDRGNEQFF. Written as DNA, the CDR3 is TGTGCCAGCAGCCGGGACAGGGGCAATGAGCAGTTCTTC. This sequence joins TRBV2 and TRBJ2-1; the match to TRBD1 covers 10 bases. Germline V gene sequence: CDR1 SNHLY, CDR2 FYNNEI. Trimming cost V 6 bases and J 6 bases; bases outside gene matches: 2. The CDR3 contains 13 residues.

V gene TRBV27 combines with J gene TRBJ1-2; D unclear. This CDR3 is built from 12 residues. CDR1 is MNHEY, CDR2 SMNVEV, per germline (reference sequence). Trimming pared 4 bases from V and 6 bases from J, leaving 9 bases between. CDR3 sequence reads: CASSSPPDGYTF. As DNA, the CDR3 is TGTGCCAGCAGTTCCCCTCCAGATGGCTACACCTTC.

The chain recombines TRBV30 with TRBJ1-4; possible D gene TRBD1, 5 bases. The V end lost 0 bases, the J end lost 8 bases, and 10 bases lay between the germline ends. This CDR3 has 13 amino acids. Germline CDR1 reads GTSNPN; CDR2 reads SVGIG (reference sequence). The CDR3 coding sequence is TGTGCCTGGAGTGTAATAGGGGAAGAAAAACTGTTTTTT. Translation gives CAWSVIGEEKLFF.

This clone turned up a few times. The V call is TRBV28, the J call TRBJ1-2; 7 bases fit TRBD1. The CDR3 is 15 amino acids. Per the germline V gene, CDR1 is MDHEN and CDR2 is SYDVKM. V was pared by 5 bases and J by 8 bases, with 14 bases of the junction left unmatched. The CDR3 DNA reads as TGTGCCAGCAGTCGACGAGACAGGGAGAGTAGCGGCTACACCTTC. Translating it yields CASSRRDRESSGYTF.

The chain uses TRBV5-1 and TRBJ2-1; 9 bases are a match to TRBD2. The V segment lost 3 bases and the J segment 6 bases; nucleotides outside the gene matches: 13. Looked up from germline, CDR1 is SGHRS and CDR2 is YFSETQ. This CDR3 has 17 amino acids. Written as DNA, the CDR3 is TGCGCCAGCAGCTATACCCCCCTAGCGGGGACGCCCAATGAGCAGTTCTTC. It is translated as CASSYTPLAGTPNEQFF.

The gene calls are TRBV7-9 and TRBJ1-2; D not certain. Germline-derived CDR1 and CDR2 are SEHNR and FQNEAQ (reference sequence). CDR3 length: 11 residues. With 7 bases removed from V and 8 bases from J, the gap between germline ends came to 11 bases. The CDR3 region has the DNA TGTGCCAGCACCCCCGGGGTCGGCTACACCTTC. This codes for CASTPGVGYTF.

CDR3 DNA: TGTGCCAGCAGTGAATCGGCAGGTTCCTACGAGCAGTACTTC. The encoded protein is CASSESAGSYEQYF. The chain recombines TRBV25-1 with TRBJ2-7; D remains unclear. The CDR3 has 14 residues. Germline loops: CDR1 MGHDK, CDR2 SYGVNS. Between the trimmed V and J ends, which lost 1 base and 1 base, there was a span of 8 bases.

The chain recombines TRBV10-3 with TRBJ2-7; 9 nucleotides match TRBD1. This CDR3 spans 15 amino acids. Per germline, CDR1 ENHRY and CDR2 SYGVKD. The V gene end was trimmed by 4 bases and the J gene end by 6 bases; junction bases not matched to a gene: 10. The CDR3: CAISGAGTGFGEQYF. The CDR3 DNA reads as TGTGCCATCAGTGGGGCGGGGACAGGGTTCGGCGAGCAGTACTTC.

The chain combines TRBV3-1 (or the pseudogene TRBV3-2) with TRBJ1-1, with TRBD1 as a possible D gene (6 bases). V was pared by 3 bases and J by 1 base, with 12 bases between. This CDR3 region has 15 residues. Germline CDR1 reads LGHDT; CDR2 reads YNNKEL (reference sequence). The CDR3 sequence is CASSQGATANTEAFF. The CDR3 DNA sequence: TGTGCCAGCAGCCAGGGGGCCACAGCGAACACTGAAGCTTTCTTT.

Only a few counts were recorded for this clone. This chain joins TRBV20-1 and TRBJ2-5, with D maybe TRBD1 (5 bases). The V end lost 3 bases, the J end lost 3 bases, and 17 bases lay between the germline ends. The germline V gene has CDR1 DFQATT and CDR2 SNEGSKA (reference sequence). CDR3 length: 15 residues. CDR3 nucleotides: TGCAGTGCTAGTCCATTACAGGCAATTGAAGAGACCCAGTACTTC. It translates to CSASPLQAIEETQYF.

This clone was found a few times. V and J are TRBV6-2 or TRBV6-3 and TRBJ1-2; D is uncertain. V was pared by 1 base and J by 6 bases, with 12 bases between. The germline CDR1 and CDR2 sequences are MNHEY and SVGEGT. This CDR3 comprises 14 residues. This CDR3 reads CASSYWATMDGYTF. CDR3 in DNA: TGTGCCAGCAGTTACTGGGCGACGATGGATGGCTACACCTTC.

This rearrangement joins TRBV29-1 to TRBJ1-3; D gene unclear. Trimming left V 1 base short and J 0 bases short, with 4 bases between. The CDR3 contains 13 residues. CDR1 is SQVTM, CDR2 ANQGSEA, per germline. The CDR3 is CSVEGVSGNTIYF. The CDR3 DNA is TGCAGCGTTGAAGGAGTCTCTGGAAACACCATATATTTT.

The V and J genes are TRBV5-4 and TRBJ2-7; perhaps TRBD2 as D (8 bases). CDR1 SGHNT and CDR2 YYREEE come from the germline V gene (reference sequence). This CDR3 has 14 amino acids. V lost 4 bases and J lost 1, with 12 bases in between. In DNA, the CDR3 is TGTGCCAGCAGCGTAGCGGGACAGTCCTACGAGCAGTACTTC. Its translation is CASSVAGQSYEQYF.

The chain joins TRBV29-1 to TRBJ1-1; TRBD1 agrees at 7 bases. The CDR3 is 10 residues long. Germline assignment: CDR1 SQVTM and CDR2 ANQGSEA. The J segment lost 9 bases and the V segment lost 5 bases, leaving 3 bases of the junction unmatched. The CDR3 DNA reads as TGCAGCGTTCCGGGACAGAAAGCTTTCTTT. Amino acids: CSVPGQKAFF.

This chain connects TRBV7-8 to TRBJ1-1; 7 bases align to TRBD1. The germline V gene encodes CDR1 SGHVS and CDR2 FQNEAQ. This CDR3 contains 15 residues. Trimming took 5 bases from V and 5 from J; bases not matched to a gene: 11. The CDR3 DNA is TGTGCCAGCAGCCGCCAGACAGGGTTGCTTACTGAAGCTTTCTTT. Protein product: CASSRQTGLLTEAFF.

The gene calls are TRBV18 and TRBJ1-2; possibly TRBD1 for D (6 bases). This CDR3 contains 17 residues. Trimming shortened V by 3 bases and J by 5 bases, and 22 bases separated the two germline ends. The germline V gene has CDR1 KGHSH and CDR2 LQKENI. The CDR3 region has the DNA TGTGCCAGCTCACCGTCCAATCCGAAGACAGGCGTATATGGCTACACCTTC. Protein sequence: CASSPSNPKTGVYGYTF.

This rearrangement joins TRBV5-1 to TRBJ1-1; tentatively, D is TRBD1 (5 bases). Trimming left V 4 bases short and J 3 bases short, with 16 bases between. The CDR3 runs to 15 residues. Germline V lookup: CDR1 SGHRS, CDR2 YFSETQ. This chain's CDR3 is CASSPNPQEHTEAFF. The CDR3 DNA follows: TGCGCCAGCAGCCCAAACCCACAGGAGCACACTGAAGCTTTCTTT. The complete variable domain, with remaining parts taken from reference TRBV5-1 and TRBJ1-1, reads KAGVTQTPRYLIKTRGQQVTLSCSPISGHRSVSWYQQTPGQGLQFLFEYFSETQRNKGNFPGRFSGRQFSNSRSEMNVSTLELGDSALYLCASSPNPQEHTEAFFGQGTRLTVV.

This clone was observed a few times. The CDR3 reads CASSLGSRGLEQYF. CDR3 nucleotide sequence: TGTGCCAGCAGCTTAGGCTCCAGAGGCTTGGAGCAGTACTTC. J is TRBJ2-7 and V is TRBV7-9, with D unresolved. The CDR3 totals 14 residues. Germline assignment: CDR1 SEHNR and CDR2 FQNEAQ (reference sequence). With 1 base removed from V and 7 bases from J, the gap between germline ends came to 14 bases.

The chain combines TRBV28 with TRBJ1-3; weak D call: TRBD1 (5 bases). Germline CDR1 reads MDHEN; CDR2 reads SYDVKM. V was clipped by 2 bases and J by 4 bases, with 15 bases between them. The CDR3 contains 16 residues. This CDR3 is CASSLGGVVGGNTIYF. The CDR3 DNA reads TGTGCCAGCAGTTTAGGGGGGGTGGTAGGAGGAAACACCATATATTTT.

The J gene is TRBJ2-2, the V gene TRBV19, with 8 bases fitting TRBD1. This CDR3 is 18 amino acids long. Germline trimming cut 1 base from V and 7 bases from J; bases unmatched to any gene: 14. In germline, CDR1 is LNHDA, CDR2 SQIVND (reference sequence). The CDR3 loop reads CASSIVRLQGVQHGELFF. CDR3 sequence (DNA): TGTGCCAGTAGTATAGTTCGGTTACAGGGGGTTCAACACGGGGAGCTGTTTTTT.

A remark on this clone: The sample holds other DNA sequences that translate to the same CDR3. The chain recombines TRBV30 with TRBJ2-5; 7 bases agree with TRBD2. V shed 3 bases and J 5 bases; nucleotides not matched to a gene: 0. This CDR3 region has 11 residues. Germline CDR1 is GTSNPN and CDR2 is SVGIG (reference sequence). In DNA, the CDR3 is TGTGCCTGGAGCGGGGGGGAGACCCAGTACTTC. Protein product: CAWSGGETQYF.

V and J are TRBV6-5 and TRBJ1-4, with TRBD1 matching over 8 bases. The CDR3 has 16 residues. Germline V gives CDR1 MNHEY, CDR2 SVGAGI. After removal of 2 bases from V and 7 bases from J, the junction contained 9 bases not matched to a gene. CDR3 loop: CASSYDPGQGFEKLFF. CDR3 nucleotides: TGTGCCAGCAGTTACGACCCCGGACAGGGTTTTGAAAAACTGTTTTTT.

This clone was detected only once. The rearrangement uses TRBV5-1 and TRBJ2-5, with D tentatively TRBD1 (6 bases). CDR3 length: 14 residues. CDR1 SGHRS and CDR2 YFSETQ come from the germline V gene. V was trimmed by 2 bases and J by 1 base, leaving 9 bases between them. CDR3 bases: TGCGCCAGCAGCTTACAGGGTGCCCAAGAGACCCAGTACTTC. It codes for CASSLQGAQETQYF.

The V gene is TRBV24-1, the J gene TRBJ2-7, with D perhaps matching TRBD1 (6 bases). CDR1 and CDR2 from the germline V gene are KGHDR and SFDVKD. There are 14 residues in the CDR3. V gave up 6 bases and J gave up 2 bases, with 13 bases separating them. This chain's CDR3 is CATSTTGPTYEQYF. Here the CDR3 DNA reads TGTGCCACCAGTACGACAGGTCCGACCTACGAGCAGTACTTC.

The gene calls are TRBV7-9 and TRBJ1-5, with 8 bases fitting TRBD1. The length of the CDR3 is 19 residues. J was trimmed by 0 bases and V by 5 bases; bases with no gene match: 15. The germline V gene has CDR1 SEHNR and CDR2 FQNEAQ (reference sequence). The CDR3 bases are TGTGCCAGCAGCCGATTAACCCCGGGACAGGAGATTAGCAATCAGCCCCAGCATTTT. Protein product: CASSRLTPGQEISNQPQHF.